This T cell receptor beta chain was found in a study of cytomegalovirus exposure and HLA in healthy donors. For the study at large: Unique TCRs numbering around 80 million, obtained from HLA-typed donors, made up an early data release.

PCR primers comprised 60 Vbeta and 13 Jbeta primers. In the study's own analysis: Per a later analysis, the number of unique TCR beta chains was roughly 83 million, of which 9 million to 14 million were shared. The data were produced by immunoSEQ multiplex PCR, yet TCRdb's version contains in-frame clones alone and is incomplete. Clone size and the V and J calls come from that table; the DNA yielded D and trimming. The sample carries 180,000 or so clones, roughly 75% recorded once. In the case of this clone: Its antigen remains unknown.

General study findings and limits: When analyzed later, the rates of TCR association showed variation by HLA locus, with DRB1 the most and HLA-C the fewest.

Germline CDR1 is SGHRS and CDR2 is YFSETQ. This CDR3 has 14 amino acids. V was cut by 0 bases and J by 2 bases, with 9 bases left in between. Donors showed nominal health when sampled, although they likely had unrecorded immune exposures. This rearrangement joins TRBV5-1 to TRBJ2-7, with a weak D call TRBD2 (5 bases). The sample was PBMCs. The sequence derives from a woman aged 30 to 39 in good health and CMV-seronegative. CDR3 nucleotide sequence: TGCGCCAGCAGCTTGGGGCGGGCGGCCTACGAGCAGTACTTC. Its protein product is CASSLGRAAYEQYF.